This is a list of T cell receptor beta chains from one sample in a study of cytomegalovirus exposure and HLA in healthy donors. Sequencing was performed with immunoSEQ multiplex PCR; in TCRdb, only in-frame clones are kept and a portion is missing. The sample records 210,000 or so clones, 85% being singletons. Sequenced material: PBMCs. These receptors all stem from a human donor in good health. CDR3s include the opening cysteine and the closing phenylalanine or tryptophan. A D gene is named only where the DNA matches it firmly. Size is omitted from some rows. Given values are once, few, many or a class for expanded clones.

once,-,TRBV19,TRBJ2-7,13,TGTGCCAGTAGTCCTTGGATGGGAGACGAGCAGTACTTC,CASSPWMGDEQYF
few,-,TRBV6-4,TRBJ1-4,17,TGTGCCAGCAGTGACTCGAGTCGAGGTTCAACTAATGAAAAACTGTTTTTT,CASSDSSRGSTNEKLFF
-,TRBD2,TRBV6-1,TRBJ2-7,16,TGTGCCAGCAGTGAGTCTCTAACTAGCGGGACCTACGAGCAGTACTTC,CASSESLTSGTYEQYF
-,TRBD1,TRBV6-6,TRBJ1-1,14,TGTGCCAGCAGTTTCCGACAGGGTAACACTGAAGCTTTCTTT,CASSFRQGNTEAFF
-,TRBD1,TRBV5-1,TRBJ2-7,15,TGCGCCAGCGCTGACCGGGACAGGGAATCCTACGAGCAGTACTTC,CASADRDRESYEQYF
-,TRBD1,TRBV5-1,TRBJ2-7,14,TGCGCCAGCAGAGAGGGACAGGGGGTGGACGAGCAGTACTTC,CASREGQGVDEQYF
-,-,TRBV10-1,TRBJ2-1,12,TGCGCCAGCAGTACTAGTAGGGCTGAGCAGTTCTTC,CASSTSRAEQFF
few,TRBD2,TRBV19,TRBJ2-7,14,TGTGCCAGTAGTATGGCGGGAGTGGGCTACGAGCAGTACTTC,CASSMAGVGYEQYF
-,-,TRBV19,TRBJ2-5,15,TGTGCCAGTAGCTCCTGGGGGGGCCAGACGGAGACCCAGTACTTC,CASSSWGGQTETQYF
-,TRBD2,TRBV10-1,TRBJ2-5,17,TGCGCCAGCAGTGAACGGACTAGCGGGAGGACTCAAGAGACCCAGTACTTC,CASSERTSGRTQETQYF
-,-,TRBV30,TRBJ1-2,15,TGTGCCTGGAAATTCTTTCTACGGACAAACTATGGCTACACCTTC,CAWKFFLRTNYGYTF
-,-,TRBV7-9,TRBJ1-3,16,TGTGCCAGCAGCTCACCGATTGACAGGTCTGGAAACACCATATATTTT,CASSSPIDRSGNTIYF
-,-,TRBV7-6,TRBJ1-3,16,TGTGCCAGCAGCTTAGCGCAAGGTCAGGGGAGAAACACCATATATTTT,CASSLAQGQGRNTIYF
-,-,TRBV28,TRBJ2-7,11,TGTGCCAGCAGCCCCGATTACGAGCAGTACTTC,CASSPDYEQYF
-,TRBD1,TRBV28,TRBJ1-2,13,TGTGCCAGCAGTGGGGGGACAGGGAGTGGCTACACCTTC,CASSGGTGSGYTF
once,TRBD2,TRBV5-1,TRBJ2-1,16,TGCGCCAGCAGCTTGTCCCTAGCGGGAGTGGCCAATGAGCAGTTCTTC,CASSLSLAGVANEQFF
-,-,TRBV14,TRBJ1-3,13,TGTGCCAGCAGCCAAGACGGTTGGAGGACCATATATTTT,CASSQDGWRTIYF
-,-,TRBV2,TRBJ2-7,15,TGTGCCAGCAGTGCTCAGACAGGACCTAGGTACGAGCAGTACTTC,CASSAQTGPRYEQYF
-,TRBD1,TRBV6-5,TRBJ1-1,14,TGTGCCAGCAGACTACAGGGGGCCAACACTGAAGCTTTCTTT,CASRLQGANTEAFF
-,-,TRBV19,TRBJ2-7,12,TGTGCCAGTAGTCCCCACGGGGGCGAGCAGTACTTC,CASSPHGGEQYF
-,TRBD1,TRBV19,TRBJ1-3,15,TGTGCCAGTAGTATCGCCGGGACAGCAGGAAACACCATATATTTT,CASSIAGTAGNTIYF
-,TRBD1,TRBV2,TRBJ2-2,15,TGTGCCAGCAGGAGTCGGACAGGGGGCACCGGGGAGCTGTTTTTT,CASRSRTGGTGELFF
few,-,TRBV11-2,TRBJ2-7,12,TGTGCCAGCAGCTTATCAGGGCTCGAGCAGTACTTC,CASSLSGLEQYF
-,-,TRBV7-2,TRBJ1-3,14,TGTGCCAGCAGCACATTTCAGGGTAGAAACACCATATATTTT,CASSTFQGRNTIYF
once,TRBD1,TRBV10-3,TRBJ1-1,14,TGTGCCATCAGGCTTGACAGGGGGGGCACTGAAGCTTTCTTT,CAIRLDRGGTEAFF
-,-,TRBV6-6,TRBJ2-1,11,TGTGCCAGCAGCCAGGGGAATGAGCAGTTCTTC,CASSQGNEQFF
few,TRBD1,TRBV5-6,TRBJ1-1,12,TGTGCCAGCAGCCAGACGACAGGGGAAGCTTTCTTT,CASSQTTGEAFF
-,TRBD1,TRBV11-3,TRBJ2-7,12,TGTGCCAGCAGCTTAGGGACAGGGGTTCAGTACTTC,CASSLGTGVQYF
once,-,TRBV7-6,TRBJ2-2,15,TGTGCCAGCAGCTCCCCCGACAGAAACACCGGGGAGCTGTTTTTT,CASSSPDRNTGELFF
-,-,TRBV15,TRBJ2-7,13,TGTGCCACCAGCAGAGTCTCGGGGTTCGAGCAGTACTTC,CATSRVSGFEQYF
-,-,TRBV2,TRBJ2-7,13,TGTGCCAGCATTTTCGACAGGCCCTACGAGCAGTACTTC,CASIFDRPYEQYF
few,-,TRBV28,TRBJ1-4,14,TGTGCCAGCACCCTGACAGGTTTAAATGAAAAACTGTTTTTT,CASTLTGLNEKLFF
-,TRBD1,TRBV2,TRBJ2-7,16,TGTGCCAGCAAACTTAATCCGGGACAGGGACCCTACGAGCAGTACTTC,CASKLNPGQGPYEQYF